The TCR beta chain described here comes from a study of post-analysis software for immune sequencing data. General study results and limits: Relative to controls, patients had 5 or 6 TRBV segments at higher frequency, with TRBV5-6, TRBV5-1 and TRBV20-1 among these.

TCR beta cDNA libraries included unique molecular identifiers. Between roughly 1 and 11 million T cells gave rise to some 470,000 cDNA molecules. TCRdb used MiXCR to reprocess the PCR reads, holding one entry per CDR3 protein. The sample has some 800,000 distinct CDR3 sequences; around 45% are singletons. This CDR3 has 13 amino acids. Germline CDR1 reads SGHDT; CDR2 reads YYEEEE. V lost 4 bases and J 3 bases, leaving 11 bases between the germline ends. Comment on this clonotype: Its antigen remains unknown.

The TCR sequence derives from a girl aged 5 to 17 with multiple sclerosis. Input material: blood. The genes are TRBV5-6 and TRBJ2-7; D gene ambiguous. CDR3 DNA: TGTGCCAGCAGCATGACTCAAAACTACGAGCAGTACTTC. Translating gives CASSMTQNYEQYF.